This is a list of T cell receptor beta chains from one sample in a study of cytomegalovirus exposure and HLA in healthy donors. The repertoire was sequenced with immunoSEQ multiplex PCR; TCRdb's copy has only in-frame clones and lacks some. The table has about 280,000 clones, around nine tenths seen once. Sequenced input: PBMCs. These receptors were taken from a woman aged 18-30 years in good health and CMV-seronegative. CDR3s include the opening cysteine and the closing phenylalanine or tryptophan. The order of the fields is J gene, V gene, D gene, clone size, CDR3 DNA, CDR3 protein. A D gene is named only where the DNA matches it firmly. For some rows the clone size is stated as once, few or many, or as a class when expanded; others skip it.

TRBJ1-3,TRBV27,NA,NA,TGTGCCAGCAGGACAACGGGACAAGGAAACACCATATATTTT,CASRTTGQGNTIYF
TRBJ2-1,TRBV28,TRBD2,few,TGTGCCAGCAGTCCCGGACTAGCCTACAATGAGCAGTTCTTC,CASSPGLAYNEQFF
TRBJ1-2,TRBV10-3,NA,NA,TGTGCCATCAGCCGTCAACAGGGATCCGATGGCTACACCTTC,CAISRQQGSDGYTF
TRBJ2-2,TRBV5-6,NA,NA,TGTGCCAGCAGCTTGGATAGATCGAACACCGGGGAGCTGTTTTTT,CASSLDRSNTGELFF
TRBJ2-7,TRBV18,TRBD1,NA,TGTGCCAGCTCACCACTTAGGGGGCAGGGGTACGAGCAGTACTTC,CASSPLRGQGYEQYF
TRBJ1-1,TRBV30,NA,once,TGTGCCTGGAGTGTACCGGGGTGGAACACTGAAGCTTTCTTT,CAWSVPGWNTEAFF
TRBJ1-2,TRBV5-1,NA,NA,TGCGCCAGCAGACCTGGGACACAGAACTATGGCTACACCTTC,CASRPGTQNYGYTF
TRBJ1-5,TRBV7-2,NA,once,TGTGCCAGCAGCCCGCAGGATCAGCCCCAGCATTTT,CASSPQDQPQHF
TRBJ1-3,TRBV13,NA,NA,TGTGCCAGCAGCTTAGTCCGAGAGACTGGAAACACCATATATTTT,CASSLVRETGNTIYF
TRBJ2-1,TRBV28,TRBD1,NA,TGTGCCACCACCCCCCGGGACAGGGTAGTCAATGAGCAGTTCTTC,CATTPRDRVVNEQFF
TRBJ2-1,TRBV18,NA,NA,TGTGCCAGCTCGGGCGCCAATGAGCAGTTCTTC,CASSGANEQFF
TRBJ2-7,TRBV5-4,TRBD2,NA,TGTGCCAGCAGCCAGTCTAGCGGGAGCATATACGAGCAGTACTTC,CASSQSSGSIYEQYF
TRBJ2-7,TRBV2,TRBD2,NA,TGTGCCAGCAGTGGTGGGACTAGCGGGGTCTACGAGCAGTACTTC,CASSGGTSGVYEQYF
TRBJ2-7,TRBV28,TRBD2,NA,TGTGCCAGCAGTTTAGGGCTAGCGGGCCCTCCCTTTTACGAGCAGTACTTC,CASSLGLAGPPFYEQYF
TRBJ1-2,TRBV28,NA,few,TGTGCCAGCAGTCCGACAGCACTTAACTATGGCTACACCTTC,CASSPTALNYGYTF
TRBJ1-5,TRBV5-1,NA,NA,TGCGCCAGCAGTTCAGGGGACAGCAATCAGCCCCAGCATTTT,CASSSGDSNQPQHF
TRBJ2-7,TRBV6-5,TRBD2,NA,TGTGCCAGCAGTTATTTCGGGGGAGGGGCTTACGAGCAGTACTTC,CASSYFGGGAYEQYF
TRBJ1-1,TRBV6-5,NA,NA,TGTGCCAGCAGTCCGGACTTTTCTGAAGCTTTCTTT,CASSPDFSEAFF
TRBJ2-2,TRBV7-2,NA,few,TGTGCCAGCAGTTCCACTAGTATTGCCGGGGAGCTGTTTTTT,CASSSTSIAGELFF
TRBJ2-6,TRBV4-2,TRBD1,NA,TGTGCCAGCAGCCAAGAGGGACAGGGAAACCGTGCGAACTCTGGGGCCAACGTCCTGACTTTC,CASSQEGQGNRANSGANVLTF
TRBJ2-1,TRBV12-5,TRBD2,NA,TGTGCTAGTGGTTTGTCCCCCTGGCGGGAGAACAATGAGCAGTTCTTC,CASGLSPWRENNEQFF
TRBJ2-5,TRBV28,NA,NA,TGTGCCAGCAACCTTGGTCGGGGAGAGGTAGAGACCCAGTACTTC,CASNLGRGEVETQYF
TRBJ2-1,TRBV7-7,NA,NA,TGTGCTAGCAGCTTAGACTTTTACAATGAGCAGTTCTTC,CASSLDFYNEQFF
TRBJ2-7,TRBV4-3,TRBD1,NA,TGCGCCAGCAGCCGCAGCGCCGGGACAGGGGGCTACGAGCAGTACTTC,CASSRSAGTGGYEQYF
TRBJ1-1,TRBV7-9,NA,NA,TGTGCCAGCAGCACCCAGACAGGCTCCACTGAAGCTTTCTTT,CASSTQTGSTEAFF
TRBJ2-1,TRBV27,TRBD2,NA,TGTGCCAGCAGCCGCGGACTAGCGGGAGCCAATTACAATGAGCAGTTCTTC,CASSRGLAGANYNEQFF